This T cell receptor beta chain was observed in a study of a mutant IDH1 vaccine in newly diagnosed glioma. As for the study in general: The treated population exhibited a male proportion of roughly 62%, a female proportion of about 38%, and a mean age of roughly 41 years. Earlier treatment was radiotherapy, temozolomide, or both, with most getting both. At week 35 came visit V12, and visit V13 followed at week 47.

Remarks on this clone: The antigen remains unidentified.

TCRdb keeps only in-frame clones here, not all; method: immunoSEQ multiplex PCR. The sample contains tens of thousands of clones, more than 70% of which appear only once. Germline CDR1 is SGHTA and CDR2 is FQGNSA. The CDR3 extends over 19 amino acids. V was shortened by 3 bases and J by 7 bases, with 25 bases between the two germline ends. Overall study results and limits: Pseudoprogression seemingly bore no relation to changes in top peripheral T cell clonotypes.

Time point denoted: week 35, safety follow-up. Topical imiquimod was applied with each vaccine dose, which held 300 ug of mutant IDH1 20-mer peptide. The clonotype was recovered from a man younger than 35 with glioma. The sequenced sample was PBMCs, obtained from a glioma patient whose treatment included an IDH1 peptide vaccine. This chain links TRBV7-2 with TRBJ1-6; no definite D call. For the CDR3, the DNA is TGTGCCAGCAGCTTTTTGGCGATTCCTCAGGCTTTGCGCAATTCACCCCTCCACTTT. Its translation is CASSFLAIPQALRNSPLHF.